The following is a T cell receptor (beta chain) sequence with its context. V lost 1 base to trimming and J lost 6 bases, with 18 bases between them. The CDR3 runs to 16 residues. Germline CDR1 is SGHTA and CDR2 is FQGNSA. This record comes from a study of blood T cell repertoires in COVID-19. Study background: Sites across the United States, Italy and Spain contributed samples from acute and convalescent COVID-19. T cells, B-cell-depleted T cells, or PBMCs supplied cDNA or gDNA.

Authors' processing steps: Amplification of reference gene primers was used by the study to estimate nucleated cell counts. Some clones are missing from TCRdb's copy, which holds only in-frame ones; the method was immunoSEQ multiplex PCR. Clone size and V and J calls were adopted from that table, with D and trimming inferred from the DNA. The data contain roughly 330,000 clones, 86% of them singletons. This chain links TRBV7-2 with TRBJ2-5; D may be TRBD1 (5 bases). The clonotype originates from a woman in her 50s with acute or convalescent COVID-19. The sequencing input was peripheral blood. The DNA of the CDR3 is TGTGCCAGCAGCTTAGAAGTGGTCGTCAGGGAAAAGACCCAGTACTTC. It specifies CASSLEVVVREKTQYF.